This T cell receptor (beta chain) was recorded in a study of blood T cell repertoires in COVID-19. About the research overall: The United States, Italy and Spain were the sources of the acute and convalescent COVID-19 samples.

From germline, CDR1 is SGHVS and CDR2 FNYEAQ. J was trimmed by 4 bases and V by 3 bases; bases with no gene match: 4. The CDR3 sequence is 15 residues long. Assay used: immunoSEQ multiplex PCR; TCRdb lists only in-frame clones, some missing. The sample holds about 280,000 clones, over 75% seen once. This clonotype was sampled from a man aged 18 to 35 with active or convalescent COVID-19. The chain uses TRBV7-6 and TRBJ2-3; 10 positions agree with TRBD2. Sequenced sample: peripheral blood. The CDR3 sequence is CASSFVLAGADTQYF. The CDR3 bases are TGTGCCAGCAGCTTTGTCCTAGCGGGGGCAGATACGCAGTATTTT.